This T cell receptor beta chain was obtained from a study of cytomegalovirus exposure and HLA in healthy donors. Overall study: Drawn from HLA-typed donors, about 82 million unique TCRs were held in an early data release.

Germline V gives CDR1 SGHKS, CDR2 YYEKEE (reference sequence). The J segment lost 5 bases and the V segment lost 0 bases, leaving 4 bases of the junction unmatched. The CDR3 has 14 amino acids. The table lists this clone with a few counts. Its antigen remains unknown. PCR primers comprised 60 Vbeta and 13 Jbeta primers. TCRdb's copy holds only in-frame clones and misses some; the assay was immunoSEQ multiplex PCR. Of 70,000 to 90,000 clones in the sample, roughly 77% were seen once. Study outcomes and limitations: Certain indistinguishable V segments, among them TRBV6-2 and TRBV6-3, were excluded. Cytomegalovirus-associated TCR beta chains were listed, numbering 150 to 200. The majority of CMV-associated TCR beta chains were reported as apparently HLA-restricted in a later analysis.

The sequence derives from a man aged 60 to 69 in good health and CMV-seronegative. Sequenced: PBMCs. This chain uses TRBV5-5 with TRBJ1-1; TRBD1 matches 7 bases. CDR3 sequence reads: CASSLDRGGTEAFF. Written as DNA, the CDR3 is TGTGCCAGCAGCTTGGACAGGGGCGGAACTGAAGCTTTCTTT.